One sample yielded the 19 T cell receptor beta chains listed below, sequenced in a study of T cell clonality in common variable immunodeficiency. The data were produced by immunoSEQ multiplex PCR, yet TCRdb's version contains in-frame clones alone and is incomplete. Singletons are absent from the sample, which has tens of thousands of clones. Sequencing used peripheral blood mononuclear cells. The receptors derive from a person aged 18-69 years in good health.

This clone was found many times. The read halts 3 residues ahead of the CDR3 end, with the missing end drawn from the germline J gene. The chain recombines TRBV19 with TRBJ1-1; possibly TRBD1 for D (6 bases). With 5 bases removed from V and 5 bases from J, the gap between germline ends came to 18 bases. CDR3 length: 15 residues. Germline CDR1 and CDR2: LNHDA and SQIVND (reference sequence). Incomplete CDR3 DNA: TGTGCCAGTAGTCGCCAGGGGCAAATTGGGACTGAA. Protein: CASSRQGQIGTE. The full CDR3 sequence reads CASSRQGQIGTEAFF.

As for this clone: Read data end 3 residues before the CDR3 end; the end is taken from the germline J gene. V is TRBV25-1 and J is TRBJ2-5, with D possibly being TRBD1 (7 bases). There are 13 residues in the CDR3. Per the germline V gene, CDR1 is MGHDK and CDR2 is SYGVNS. Trimming shortened V by 5 bases and J by 5 bases, and 12 bases separated the two germline ends. CDR3 loop: CASSMAGGETQYF. The part of the CDR3 DNA that was read is TGTGCCAGCAGTATGGCAGGGGGGGAGACC.

This clone showed up many times. The CDR3 extends 3 residues past the end of the read, so its final part is completed from the germline J gene. The gene calls are TRBV11-2 and TRBJ2-2; D is possibly TRBD2 (6 bases). The CDR3 consists of 15 residues. V lost 3 bases and J 5 bases, leaving 13 bases between the germline ends. Germline CDR1 is SGHAT and CDR2 is FQNNGV. The CDR3: CASSFKHGGTGELFF. The sequenced CDR3 bases are TGTGCCAGCAGCTTTAAACATGGGGGGACCGGGGAG.

This clone appeared many times. The read ends 3 residues before the CDR3 terminus; that terminus is restored from the germline J gene. The genes are TRBV19 and TRBJ1-1; D unclear. Germline V lookup: CDR1 LNHDA, CDR2 SQIVND (reference sequence). The V end was cut by 7 bases, the J end by 1 base, with 13 bases between. The CDR3 runs 14 residues. The CDR3 here is CASTQGPQNTEAFF. CDR3 DNA (partial): TGTGCCAGTACTCAAGGGCCACAGAACACTGAA.

The sample holds many counts of this clone. Relative to the germline gene, one junction end is altered; a read error may explain this. The observed sequence ends 3 residues before the CDR3 terminus, with the missing tail filled in from the germline J gene. V gene TRBV4-2 combines with J gene TRBJ2-5; 9 nucleotides agree with TRBD1. Germline V gives CDR1 LGHNA, CDR2 YNFKEQ. The CDR3 has 16 residues. This chain's CDR3 is CASSQTRDRVRETQYF. The part of the CDR3 DNA that was read is TGCGCCAGCAGCCAAACCCGGGACAGGGTTCGAGAGACC.

This clone was seen repeatedly, ten times or more. The read ends 3 residues before the CDR3 terminus; that terminus is restored from the germline J gene. The chain is built from TRBV5-1 and TRBJ1-4; the D gene is possibly TRBD1 (5 bases). The V gene's germline CDR1 is SGHRS and CDR2 YFSETQ. The CDR3 contains 14 residues. The V gene lost 0 bases and the J gene lost 8 bases, with 11 bases spanning the gap. CDR3 sequence reads: CASSLGTGPEKLFF. CDR3 bases read: TGCGCCAGCAGCTTGGGCACAGGACCGGAAAAA.

This clone was counted at least ten times. The read terminates 3 residues before the CDR3 end, so the remaining end is supplied by the germline J gene. V is TRBV10-1 and J is TRBJ2-5; a weak D match, TRBD2 (6 bases). The ends were cut back, 0 bases at V and 5 bases at J, with 10 bases in the middle. CDR1 is WNHNN and CDR2 is SYGVQD in the germline V gene (reference sequence). This CDR3 region has 14 residues. Incomplete CDR3 DNA: TGCGCCAGCAGTGAGTCGGACTATGGGGAGACC. Translating it yields CASSESDYGET. The whole CDR3 sequence reads CASSESDYGETQYF.

This clone was observed many times. The read gets to within 3 residues of the CDR3 end, and the germline J gene fills in the rest. V gene TRBV2 combines with J gene TRBJ2-3; TRBD1 might be the D (5 bases). The CDR3 length is 14 residues. The germline V and J ends were trimmed by 1 base and 6 bases, with 11 bases remaining between them. Germline V gene sequence: CDR1 SNHLY, CDR2 FYNNEI. CDR3 region: CASSEGAGLDTQYF. The sequenced part of the CDR3 DNA is TGTGCCAGCAGTGAAGGGGCAGGGCTTGATACG.

This clone was counted many times. The CDR3 end lies 3 residues beyond the end of the read and is filled in from the germline J gene. The chain employs TRBV7-9 and TRBJ2-2; D is possibly TRBD1 or TRBD2 (5 bases each). CDR1 and CDR2 from the germline V gene are SEHNR and FQNEAQ (reference sequence). This CDR3 has 12 amino acids. CDR3 sequence reads: CAIKGSTGELFF. CDR3 DNA, as far as it was read: TGTGCGATTAAGGGGAGTACCGGGGAG.

In its sample, this clone was seen many times. Coverage ceases 3 residues before the CDR3 finishes, and the germline J gene fills in the end. The chain combines TRBV6-2 or TRBV6-3 with TRBJ2-5; D is uncertain. The V and J ends lost 2 bases and 5 bases respectively, with 12 bases between them. The germline V gene encodes CDR1 MNHEY and CDR2 SVGEGT. The CDR3 consists of 14 residues. The CDR3 loop is CASSYATSTETQYF. CDR3 DNA, as far as it was read: TGTGCCAGCAGTTACGCGACTTCGACGGAGACC.

Many counts were recorded for this clone. Partial CDR3 DNA: TGTGCCAGCAGCCGCAATGCAGGTCCTTCCTATGGC. Translated, it gives CASSRNAGPSYG. The entire CDR3 sequence reads CASSRNAGPSYGYTF. The chain recombines TRBV7-2 with TRBJ1-2; D is unresolved. The CDR3 end is not reached by the read, which stops 3 residues before it; the germline J gene fills it in. V lost 5 bases and J 4 bases, leaving 17 bases between the germline ends. The CDR3 sequence is 15 residues long. From germline, CDR1 is SGHTA and CDR2 FQGNSA.

This clone was detected many times. The read falls 3 residues short of the CDR3 end, and the missing part is taken from the germline J gene. V is TRBV9 and J is TRBJ2-1; TRBD2 matches 12 bases. J was trimmed by 8 bases and V by 1 base; bases with no gene match: 4. The V gene's germline CDR1 is SGDLS and CDR2 YYNGEE. CDR3 length equals 15 residues. The sequenced part of the CDR3 DNA is TGTGCCAGCAGCGTAACTAGCGGGAGGAGGTATGAG. Translating gives CASSVTSGRRYE. The CDR3 in its entirety is CASSVTSGRRYEQFF.

This clone was counted at least ten times. The read ends 3 residues shy of where the CDR3 ends; the end is completed using the germline J gene. This chain connects TRBV6-2 or TRBV6-3 to TRBJ2-1; 7 bases are shared with TRBD2. From germline, CDR1 is MNHEY and CDR2 SVGEGT. The CDR3 loop spans 17 amino acids. V lost 6 bases and J lost 0; bases outside the gene matches: 11. The CDR3: CASSYTSVPTSYNEQFF. Partial CDR3 DNA: TGTGCCAGCAGCTACACTAGCGTCCCGACCTCCTACAATGAG.

This clone was observed at least ten times. With the read ending 3 residues before the CDR3 end, the germline J gene is used to fill in that end. V gene TRBV18 combines with J gene TRBJ2-7, with D perhaps matching TRBD1 (6 bases). Trimming removed 3 bases at V and 0 bases at J, with 15 bases between. The length of the CDR3 is 16 residues. Germline V gene lookup returns CDR1 KGHSH and CDR2 LQKENI. The CDR3 bases that were read are TGTGCCAGCTCACCCCGACAGGAAGGCCACTCCTACGAG. This translates into CASSPRQEGHSYE. The full CDR3 is CASSPRQEGHSYEQYF.

As concerns this clone: The CDR3 is cut off 3 residues early in the read; its end comes from the germline J gene. V and J are TRBV18 and TRBJ2-3; 11 positions agree with TRBD2. The germline CDR1 and CDR2 sequences are KGHSH and LQKENI. This CDR3 is 15 amino acids long. Trimming removed 3 bases from V and 5 bases from J; junction bases left unmatched: 4. CDR3 sequence: CASSPALAGGDTQYF. The DNA read from the CDR3 is TGTGCCAGCTCACCGGCCCTAGCGGGAGGAGATACG.

This clone occurred many times. The sequenced CDR3 bases are TGTGCCAGCAGTTATAGAGGGGAAACAGATACG. Amino acids: CASSYRGETDT. The full CDR3 reads CASSYRGETDTQYF. The chain is built from TRBV6-2 or TRBV6-3 and TRBJ2-3; D tentatively fits TRBD1 or TRBD2 (5 bases each). The read ends 3 residues shy of where the CDR3 ends; the end is completed using the germline J gene. V was clipped by 3 bases and J by 3 bases, with 10 bases between them. In germline, CDR1 is MNHEY, CDR2 SVGEGT. CDR3 length: 14 residues.

This clone was picked up many times. CDR3 amino acids: CASKEGSGELFF. The DNA read from the CDR3 is TGTGCCAGCAAGGAGGGTTCCGGGGAG. The gene calls are TRBV28 and TRBJ2-2; possibly TRBD2 for D (6 bases). The read ends 3 residues before the CDR3 terminus; that terminus is restored from the germline J gene. V shed 7 bases and J shed 6 bases, with 9 bases lying between them. CDR1 and CDR2 (germline): MDHEN, SYDVKM. The CDR3 runs 12 residues.

This clone was picked up many times. The read gets to within 3 residues of the CDR3 end, and the germline J gene fills in the rest. The chain combines TRBV2 with TRBJ2-3; D call uncertain. Trimming removed 5 bases from V and 2 bases from J, with 11 bases in between. Germline CDR1 SNHLY, CDR2 FYNNEI. The CDR3 spans 14 residues. The CDR3 reads CASSRASTTDTQYF. CDR3 DNA, as far as it was read: TGTGCCAGCAGTAGGGCCTCCACCACAGATACG. Combining the CDR3 with reference TRBV2 and TRBJ2-3 gives the whole variable domain EPEVTQTPSHQVTQMGQEVILRCVPISNHLYFYWYRQILGQKVEFLVSFYNNEISEKSEIFDDQFSVERPDGSNFTLKIRSTKLEDSAMYFCASSRASTTDTQYFGPGTRLTVL.

This clone was counted at least ten times. The read ends 3 residues shy of where the CDR3 ends; the end is completed using the germline J gene. V and J are TRBV30 and TRBJ1-5; D gene ambiguous. V lost 3 bases and J 0 bases, leaving 15 bases between the germline ends. CDR3 length: 16 residues. Looked up from germline, CDR1 is GTSNPN and CDR2 is SVGIG (reference sequence). The CDR3 sequence is CAWRRPDYYSNQPQHF. The CDR3 DNA, read in part, is TGTGCCTGGAGAAGGCCAGACTATTATAGCAATCAGCCC. Combining the CDR3 with reference TRBV30 and TRBJ1-5 gives the whole variable domain SQTIHQWPATLVQPVGSPLSLECTVEGTSNPNLYWYRQAAGRGLQLLFYSVGIGQISSEVPQNLSASRPQDRQFILSSKKLLLSDSGFYLCAWRRPDYYSNQPQHFGDGTRLSIL.